This T cell receptor beta chain was observed in a study of shared clonotypes between healthy human individuals. Turning to this clone: Its antigen remains unidentified.

Study-level findings and limits: Against clonotypes common to all four donors, non-shared ones had lower generation probabilities. Naive subsets generally exceeded memory subsets in estimated richness.

The assay was immunoSEQ multiplex PCR, and TCRdb's table has in-frame clones only and misses some. The table records 2,500,000 or so clones, 90% to 95% of them present only once. The CDR3 is 15 amino acids. In germline, CDR1 is WNHNN, CDR2 SYGVQD (reference sequence). V lost 6 bases and J 5 bases, leaving 14 bases between the germline ends. The specimen was naive CD4+ T cells sorted from blood. Regarding subset: CD45RA+ positively selected. V gene TRBV10-1 combines with J gene TRBJ1-6; D unresolved. The TCR originated in a man aged 18 to 29 in good health. The CDR3 nucleotides read TGCGCCAGCAGCCCAAGTCTGGGTAATAATTCACCCCTCCACTTT. Residues: CASSPSLGNNSPLHF.